This T cell receptor (beta chain) was captured by sequencing in a study of cytomegalovirus exposure and HLA in healthy donors. A remark on this clone: What it binds is not known.

Assay: immunoSEQ multiplex PCR; the TCRdb copy retains only in-frame clones and omits some. Of some 70,000 clones listed, approximately 90% were seen once; the top ten hold 1.7%. Study outcomes and limitations: CMV antigen specificity of three CMV-associated chains was confirmed in vitro. Overall, approximately 180 TCR beta chains were annotated as cytomegalovirus-associated.

The CDR3 extends over 12 amino acids. Deletions cut 7 bases from V and 0 bases from J, with 7 bases between. Germline values: CDR1 GTSNPN, CDR2 SVGIG (reference sequence). This TCR derives from a woman aged 18 to 35 in good health and CMV-seronegative. The chain carries TRBV30 and TRBJ2-1, with unresolved D. Source material: PBMCs. The CDR3 region has the DNA TGTGCCTTCGCGAGCTCCTACAATGAGCAGTTCTTC. Protein product: CAFASSYNEQFF.